What follows describes a single TCR beta chain. Its antigen is currently not known. The data are from a study of cytomegalovirus exposure and HLA in healthy donors listed by TCRdb under 2017. Notes on the research overall: According to an earlier analysis of several hundred of the donors, 150 million to 200 million T cells yielded 90 million to 140 million unique TCR beta sequences and 276 Gb of sequence data. Along with the approximately 620-subject first cohort, a separate validation cohort of about 110 different subjects was used. Among the roughly 370 genotyped donors, about 83% belonged to the genetic ancestry cluster associated with self-reported Caucasian donors. An earlier analysis of around 580 of the donors used high-throughput TCR beta sequencing to judge whether each TCR beta V gene segment behaved as functional or pseudogenic. High-throughput TCR immunosequencing, statistical association of individual TCRs with disease status, and machine learning were combined to predict cytomegalovirus infection status. On average, about 240,000 unique TCR beta nucleotide sequences were sequenced per donor among about 400 genotyped donors of the cohort, with 15% to 20% of those sequences being non-productive. All discovery cohort repertoires had been generated on a single sequencing platform. A later genetic analysis used genome-wide SNP genotypes for about 65% of the roughly 670 donors, treating that subset as a discovery cohort. Roughly 5 DR-DQ haplotypes were handled as single units for association and clustering, since linkage in the cohort was strong. A later analysis re-examined previously published TCR beta repertoires from around 670 donors and added high-resolution HLA genotyping to investigate patterns of TCR occurrence. The number of typed donors differed by locus: roughly 629-630 for A, B, C, DRB1 and DQB1; roughly 510 for DQA1; fewer than 610 for DPA1; and around 450 for DPB1. The study aimed to test whether cataloging public T cell receptors could reveal signatures of past pathogen exposure. The T cell repertoires of 550 to 850 subjects were profiled by immunosequencing and related to cytomegalovirus serostatus. The later analysis used no new phenotypic data to find candidate immune exposures, relying instead on TCR beta sequences and their occurrence across donors. HLA typing included class I and class II loci at four-digit resolution. An early release that covered around 590 HLA-typed donors contained approximately 300 gigabases of sequencing data and tens of millions of unique TCR sequences. Donor age, sex, ethnicity and CMV serostatus were collected together with the repertoire data.

The cohort was made up of hundreds of healthy bone marrow donors. At the time of sampling, all cohort members were nominally healthy, though unrecorded immune exposures were likely present. The donor was CMV seropositive and belonged to the group of 270 or so seropositive cohort members. A peripheral blood sample was collected from each donor, and TCR beta sequencing was performed on peripheral blood mononuclear cells. The Qiagen DNeasy Blood Extraction Kit was used to extract genomic DNA from the blood cell samples. Inclusive of the bounding cysteine and phenylalanine, the CDR3 is 18 residues long. CDR3 DNA is the only sequence kept; it has 54 bases, read in frame from the first base. The germline V gene (reference sequence) yields LNHNV for CDR1 and YYDKDF for CDR2. V is trimmed back by 5 bases and J by 1 base, and the junction contains 14 bases that no gene match accounts for. The library was produced with the immunoSEQ multiplex PCR assay. The multiplex PCR relied on a mix of 60 forward primers for TCR Vbeta segments and 13 reverse primers for TCR Jbeta segments. Amplification of the CDR3 region of rearranged TCR beta genes was performed with a multiplex PCR assay on genomic DNA. On the Illumina HiSeq System, the amplified TCR beta libraries were sequenced as 87-base-pair reads. Per the source publication's procedure: In a later analysis, some 80 million unique TCR beta chains were counted across the approximately 620 repertoires, and roughly 11 million of these chains were shared by at least two donors. To remove PCR and sequencing errors, raw reads were error-corrected and collapsed into unique sequences using a nearest-neighbor algorithm that merged closely related sequences. To assign V, D and J gene segments, CDR3 sequences were aligned to IMGT reference sequences. For a sequence to be retained, a match of at least six nucleotides was required to both a V gene segment and a J gene segment. A rearrangement was called productive if the CDR3 had no stop codons and remained in frame with V and J, and every other rearrangement was called non-productive. CDR3 was defined by IMGT convention, running from the second conserved V-encoded cysteine to the conserved J-encoded phenylalanine. The earlier analysis of a few hundred of the donors excluded sequences that lacked an unambiguous match to a single V gene segment. An earlier analysis of under 750 of the donors called V segments functional above 56.7% productive rearrangements and segregating when the between-donor standard deviation exceeded 5%. A statistical classification framework was built to diagnose cytomegalovirus status from the catalog of TCR beta chain sequences. A later analysis assigned V and J genes by comparing TCR nucleotide sequences with IMGT/GENE-DB human TR gene sequences. The TCRdist pipeline was used in a later analysis to assign CDR3 sequences and most-parsimonious VDJ recombination scenarios. A later analysis defined each TCR beta chain by its CDR3 amino acid sequence plus V-gene family, and excluded reads lacking a unique V-gene family. To address suspected cross-contamination and a sequencing artifact, a later analysis removed roughly 640 highly shared, low-generation-probability nucleotide sequences. A later analysis calculated a clonal expansion index for each public chain from normalized within-repertoire ranks of inferred template counts. A later analysis computed generation probabilities with a VDJ recombination model fitted to out-of-frame rearrangements, and checked the results against IGoR. A later analysis scored TCR-TCR, TCR-HLA and TCR-CMV co-occurrence with hypergeometric tests, applying a repertoire-size bias correction to TCR pairs. In a later analysis, false discovery rates were estimated by permuting HLA or CMV assignments 20 times. In a later analysis, co-occurring TCRs were grouped using DBSCAN, with TCRdist sequence similarity added in when clustering inside HLA-allele-positive subsets. Repertoires with fewer than 30,000 or more than 120,000 public chains were left out of co-occurrence clustering, as were a few repertoires with anomalous nucleotide sharing. TCRdb carries this immuneACCESS record with in-frame sequences only. Its versions omit some clonotypes, under half of them owing to an unresolved V gene in the studies checked, with the rest unexplained. The V and J calls and the clone size are those of that table, but D and trimming were determined from the DNA. The table for this sample records 200,000 to 250,000 clones. Clones ranked in the top ten supply approximately 0.98% of the sample.

Broader findings and caveats from the paper: When HLA alleles, especially DR and DQ, strongly co-occurred, TCR associations were difficult to assign to individual alleles. This cohort had only TCR beta chains sequenced, and the lack of alpha or paired-chain data limited which features could be detected. In a later analysis, several top co-occurrence clusters were reported to appear linked to parvovirus B19, influenza, CMV and Epstein-Barr virus. In a later analysis, most CMV-associated TCR beta chains were found to appear HLA-restricted, with HLA associations seemingly driven largely by CMV exposure. A later analysis found that HLA-associated TCR beta chains were more clonally expanded and had lower generation probabilities than equally common non-associated chains. Sequencing depth was assumed to be roughly uniform across donors in the presence/absence analyses, though that assumption may not hold. A total of 150 to 200 TCR beta chains were listed by the study as associated with cytomegalovirus. In vitro tests confirmed that a few of the cytomegalovirus-associated TCR beta chains recognize cytomegalovirus antigens. A later genetic analysis reported fewer N-insertions in productive TCRs among donors in an Asian-associated ancestry cluster than the roughly 620-donor mean. A further reported finding was that TCR beta sequences accurately predicted the HLA-A and HLA-B alleles for most subjects in the first cohort. Specific HLA alleles were associated with some 15,000 TCR beta sequences at a false discovery rate of 0.05 in a later analysis. In a later genetic analysis, a missense DCLRE1C variant was associated with V-gene and J-gene trimming of TCR beta chains, and the association was replicated in an independent cohort. The only immune exposure information available for the cohort was CMV serostatus. Linkage disequilibrium might explain the correlated functional status among segregating V segments, but an unknown experimental factor could not be excluded. Because counts were too low, seventeen rarely observed V segments, including chromosome 9 orphons, were excluded from the earlier analysis of fewer than 650 of the donors. The 87-base-pair reads could not distinguish some IMGT-functional V segments, including TRBV6-2 and TRBV6-3, so those segments were excluded. Because some donors lacked HLA typing at each locus, the association tests relied only on the typed subset. In an earlier analysis of approximately 600 of the donors, most TCR beta V segments were observed in productive rearrangements about 87% or about 30% of the time, broadly matching IMGT annotations. According to a later analysis, TCR association rates differed among HLA loci, with DRB1 alleles showing the most associated TCRs and HLA-C alleles showing the fewest. The authors suggested that the approach could potentially be extended to other disease states and immunological phenotypes. Cytomegalovirus status was reported to be diagnosed by the classifier with high specificity and sensitivity in both the original and validation cohorts. Most TCR sequences were seen in very few donors, while some public TCRs were found in many individuals. The sequencing pipeline was judged likely to have produced a cluster of highly shared sequence variants as a technical artifact.

The TCR sequence derives from a woman aged 25 to 39 in good health and CMV-seropositive. What was sequenced was PBMCs. This chain is built from TRBV15 and TRBJ2-4, with 7 bases matching TRBD2. The CDR3 region: CATSSYSSSGAAKNIQYF. The nucleotides read TGTGCCACCAGCTCTTATTCAAGCAGCGGGGCCGCCAAAAACATTCAGTACTTC.